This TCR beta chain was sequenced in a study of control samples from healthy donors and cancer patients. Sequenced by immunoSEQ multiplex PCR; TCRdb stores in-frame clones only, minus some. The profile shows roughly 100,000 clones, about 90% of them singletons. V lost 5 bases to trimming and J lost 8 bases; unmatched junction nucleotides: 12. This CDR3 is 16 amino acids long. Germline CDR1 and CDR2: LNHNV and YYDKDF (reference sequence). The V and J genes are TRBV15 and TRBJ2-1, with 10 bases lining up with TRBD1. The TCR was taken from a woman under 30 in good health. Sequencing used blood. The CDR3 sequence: CATSARPGQGHYEQFF. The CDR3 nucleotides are TGTGCCACCAGCGCCCGGCCGGGACAGGGGCATTATGAGCAGTTCTTC.